The next 22 T cell receptor beta chains were all read from a single sample in a study of cytomegalovirus exposure and HLA in healthy donors. It was with 60 Vbeta and 13 Jbeta primers that the PCR ran. Measured with immunoSEQ multiplex PCR; TCRdb has only the in-frame clones, and not every one. Among about 190,000 clones listed, about four fifths were seen once. The specimen was PBMCs. These receptors were collected from a man aged 18-30 years in good health and CMV-seronegative.

V and J are TRBV11-3 and TRBJ1-5; 8 nucleotides match TRBD1. This CDR3 region has 14 residues. Germline V lookup: CDR1 SGHNT, CDR2 YENEEA. V gave up 2 bases and J gave up 4 bases; unmatched junction bases: 1. CDR3 protein: CASSLRDRNQPQHF. DNA for the CDR3: TGTGCCAGCAGCTTAAGGGACAGGAATCAGCCCCAGCATTTT.

The rearrangement links TRBV7-9 to TRBJ1-2, with D perhaps TRBD1 (5 bases). The CDR3 has 16 residues. V gave up 5 bases and J gave up 4 bases, with 20 bases separating them. Germline V gene data show CDR1 as SEHNR and CDR2 as FQNEAQ (reference sequence). The chain's CDR3 is CASSPTGTGRIYGYTF. In DNA, the CDR3 is TGTGCCAGCAGCCCTACCGGGACGGGGAGGATCTATGGCTACACCTTC.

This clone has just one count. The gene calls are TRBV5-6 and TRBJ2-1, with a possible D match to TRBD2 (6 bases). The germline gives CDR1 SGHDT, CDR2 YYEEEE. The germline V and J ends were trimmed by 7 bases and 7 bases, with 18 bases remaining between them. This CDR3 is 14 amino acids long. CDR3 in amino acids: CASCGTSAGNEQFF. The CDR3 DNA reads TGTGCCAGCTGCGGGACCAGCGCAGGTAATGAGCAGTTCTTC.

The rearrangement links TRBV4-3 to TRBJ2-7, with TRBD1 matching over 9 bases. Germline V gene data show CDR1 as LGHNA and CDR2 as YSLEER. The CDR3 extends over 15 amino acids. The V segment lost 4 bases and the J segment 3 bases; nucleotides outside the gene matches: 7. The CDR3 sequence: CASSRAPGQGYEQYF. The CDR3 region has the DNA TGCGCCAGCAGCCGAGCCCCGGGACAGGGCTACGAGCAGTACTTC.

CDR3 sequence: CASSQDAGGVEKLFF. For the CDR3, the DNA is TGCGCCAGCAGCCAAGATGCGGGGGGGGTTGAAAAACTGTTTTTT. The rearrangement joins TRBV4-3 to TRBJ1-4, with a tentative D call TRBD1 (5 bases). This CDR3 contains 15 residues. Germline CDR1 reads LGHNA; CDR2 reads YSLEER. Trimming stripped 0 bases from V and 7 bases from J, with 12 bases between.

This clone was seen a handful of times. The chain recombines TRBV14 with TRBJ2-1, with 8 bases identical to TRBD2. The CDR3 sequence is 14 residues long. The ends lost 4 bases at V and 6 bases at J; junction bases unmatched: 5. The germline V gene has CDR1 SGHDN and CDR2 FVKESK. DNA of the CDR3: TGTGCCAGCAGCCCCCGGACTAGCTTCAATGAGCAGTTCTTC. It specifies CASSPRTSFNEQFF.

This clone was detected only once. The chain links TRBV4-1 to TRBJ2-5; 7 bases align to TRBD2. The closer fit of TRBJ2-7 to the DNA end suggests the J call may be wrong. CDR3 length: 15 residues. Germline V gene data show CDR1 as MGHRA and CDR2 as YSYEKL. CDR3 region: CASSQREGSSYEQYF. CDR3 DNA: TGCGCCAGCAGCCAAAGGGAGGGGAGCTCCTACGAGCAGTACTTC.

The chain carries TRBV10-3 and TRBJ1-3; D is uncertain. In germline, CDR1 is ENHRY, CDR2 SYGVKD. The CDR3 has 15 residues. Between the trimmed V and J ends, which lost 3 bases and 4 bases, there was a span of 13 bases. This CDR3 is CAISDGPLSGNTIYF. CDR3 DNA sequence: TGTGCCATCAGTGATGGGCCCCTATCCGGAAACACCATATATTTT.

This chain joins TRBV18 and TRBJ2-3; D is possibly TRBD2 (5 bases). With 0 bases removed from V and 6 bases from J, the gap between germline ends came to 7 bases. CDR1 KGHSH and CDR2 LQKENI come from the germline V gene. The CDR3 extends over 13 amino acids. CDR3 region: CASSPPWTDTQYF. The CDR3, as DNA: TGTGCCAGCTCACCACCGTGGACTGATACGCAGTATTTT.

In regard to this clone: Mismatch with germline at one junction end may stem from a read error. This chain joins TRBV7-7 and TRBJ2-2; D uncertain. Germline CDR1 reads SSHAT; CDR2 reads FNYEAQ (reference sequence). The CDR3 consists of 14 residues. CDR3 residues: CASSPAGPTGELFF. The CDR3 nucleotides are TGTGCTAGCAGCCCGGCTGGGCCCACCGGGGAGCTGTTTTTT.

The rearrangement joins TRBV4-3 to TRBJ1-4; a weak D match, TRBD1 (5 bases). Trimming cost V 0 bases and J 7 bases, with 15 bases left between them. CDR1 LGHNA and CDR2 YSLEER come from the germline V gene. CDR3 length equals 16 residues. In DNA, the CDR3 is TGCGCCAGCAGCCAAGATCGAGGGACTCCGGGTGAAAAACTGTTTTTT. Translated, it gives CASSQDRGTPGEKLFF.

This clone was seen a single time. This chain uses TRBV19 with TRBJ1-5; no firm D call. Per the germline V gene, CDR1 is LNHDA and CDR2 is SQIVND (reference sequence). The CDR3 consists of 15 residues. The V end was cut by 3 bases, the J end by 0 bases, with 9 bases between. The CDR3 coding sequence is TGTGCCAGTAGTATTCAGGTACTTAGCAATCAGCCCCAGCATTTT. Translation: CASSIQVLSNQPQHF.

The chain carries TRBV27 and TRBJ1-4, with TRBD1 matching 7 bases. J gave up 5 bases and V 2 bases, and 5 bases lay outside the gene matches. The CDR3 is made up of 15 amino acids. CDR1 is MNHEY, CDR2 SMNVEV, per germline (reference sequence). The CDR3 coding sequence is TGTGCCAGCAGTTTAGTTGCAGGGGGGAATGAAAAACTGTTTTTT. Its protein product is CASSLVAGGNEKLFF.

The V gene is TRBV5-1, the J gene TRBJ2-7, with D perhaps matching TRBD1 (6 bases). V lost 4 bases, J lost 7 bases, and 15 bases lay in between. Germline loops: CDR1 SGHRS, CDR2 YFSETQ. This CDR3 spans 13 amino acids. The CDR3 DNA reads as TGCGCCAGCAGCCTACAGGGTTCGTGGGAGCAGTACTTC. Translating it yields CASSLQGSWEQYF.

This clone was counted a few times. The chain is built from TRBV27 and TRBJ1-2; TRBD1 aligns across 11 bases. The length of the CDR3 is 14 residues. Germline CDR1 is MNHEY and CDR2 is SMNVEV (reference sequence). J lost 4 bases, V lost 5 bases, and 3 bases had no gene match. CDR3 sequence reads: CASSMDRGLYGYTF. The CDR3 coding sequence is TGTGCCAGCAGTATGGACAGGGGGCTCTATGGCTACACCTTC.

The chain joins TRBV18 to TRBJ2-7; D possibly corresponds to TRBD1 (6 bases). The germline V and J ends were trimmed by 2 bases and 4 bases, with 12 bases remaining between them. This CDR3 comprises 14 residues. CDR1 is KGHSH, CDR2 LQKENI, per germline. CDR3 protein: CASSPGQRGYEQYF. The CDR3 DNA reads as TGTGCCAGCTCACCAGGACAGAGAGGTTACGAGCAGTACTTC.

The V gene is TRBV29-1, the J gene TRBJ1-4; 9 nucleotides align to TRBD1. In germline, CDR1 is SQVTM, CDR2 ANQGSEA. The CDR3 has 14 residues. After removal of 4 bases from V and 7 bases from J, the junction contained 7 bases not matched to a gene. This CDR3 is CSVGRDRASEKLFF. In DNA, the CDR3 is TGCAGCGTTGGACGGGACAGGGCGAGTGAAAAACTGTTTTTT.

The chain joins TRBV6-6 to TRBJ2-1; no definite D call. Between the trimmed V and J ends, which lost 0 bases and 10 bases, there was a span of 7 bases. CDR3 size: 12 residues. From germline, CDR1 is MNHNY and CDR2 SVGAGI (reference sequence). In DNA, the CDR3 is TGTGCCAGCAGTTACTCGAGCATAGAGCAGTTCTTC. This sequence encodes CASSYSSIEQFF.

This chain joins TRBV19 and TRBJ1-4; no reliable D call. V lost 3 bases and J 5 bases, leaving 10 bases between the germline ends. The CDR3 spans 14 residues. CDR1 and CDR2 (germline): LNHDA, SQIVND (reference sequence). CDR3 in DNA: TGTGCCAGTAGTATCGGAGGCAGGAATGAAAAACTGTTTTTT. Translated, it gives CASSIGGRNEKLFF.

The chain joins TRBV30 to TRBJ2-1; D perhaps matches TRBD1 (7 bases). The V and J ends lost 6 bases and 15 bases respectively, with 21 bases between them. CDR1 and CDR2 from the germline V gene are GTSNPN and SVGIG (reference sequence). CDR3 length equals 12 residues. CDR3 residues: CACTPGGYIGFF. The CDR3 nucleotides are TGTGCCTGCACACCAGGGGGGTACATTGGGTTCTTC.

This chain links TRBV4-3 with TRBJ1-1; no firm D call. This CDR3 contains 14 residues. V was cut by 3 bases and J by 1 base, with 9 bases left in between. Germline CDR1 is LGHNA and CDR2 is YSLEER. The CDR3 region is CASSQYPGNTEAFF. The CDR3 coding sequence is TGCGCCAGCAGCCAGTACCCGGGGAACACTGAAGCTTTCTTT.

In this sample, this clone turned up a few times. V usage is TRBV4-3 and J usage is TRBJ1-1, with 8 bases that match TRBD1. CDR1 is LGHNA, CDR2 YSLEER, per germline. Trimming at V came to 1 base and at J to 4 bases, leaving 2 bases not matched to a gene. The CDR3 runs 14 residues. As DNA, the CDR3 is TGCGCCAGCAGCCAAGGACAGGGGCTCACTGAAGCTTTCTTT. This encodes CASSQGQGLTEAFF.